This T cell receptor beta chain comes out of a study of shared clonotypes between healthy human individuals. This clone appeared once. Its antigen is as yet unknown. Findings of the study overall: Between four donors, naive CD4 clonotypes were shared at a level of about 5%. The study found lower generation probabilities in non-shared clonotypes than in those shared by all four donors.

Template for every sorted-subset replicate PCR totaled around 200 ng DNA, tens of thousands of T cell genomes. Libraries were prepared by immunoSEQ multiplex PCR; TCRdb keeps only in-frame clonotypes and omits some of them. The sample lists roughly 2.5 million clones, around 90% occurring once. V lost 1 base, J lost 0 bases, and 19 bases lay in between. Germline V gene lookup returns CDR1 LGHNT and CDR2 FRNRAP. This CDR3 has 20 amino acids. This chain connects TRBV12-5 to TRBJ1-6; D possibly corresponds to TRBD1 (5 bases). The sequencing sample was made of naive CD4+ T cells sorted from blood. Subset indicated: CD45RA+ positively selected. The clonotype originates from a man aged 18 to 30 in good health. DNA for the CDR3: TGTGCTAGTGGTTTGGGTGGGATGGGACTCCCGAGCTCCTATAATTCACCCCTCCACTTT. Its translation: CASGLGGMGLPSSYNSPLHF.